This T cell receptor beta chain stems from a study of cytomegalovirus exposure and HLA in healthy donors. Of note for this clone: Antigen unknown.

Notes on the study in general: Most CMV-associated TCR beta chains were later found to appear HLA-restricted. Clonal expansion was found to be greater in HLA-associated TCR beta chains than in equally common others in a later analysis.

PCR primers comprised 60 Vbeta and 13 Jbeta primers. The method was immunoSEQ multiplex PCR; TCRdb's version includes in-frame clones alone and lacks a portion of them. The table records nearly 110,000 clones, under 80% of them present only once. V lost 5 bases, J lost 10 bases, and 15 bases lay in between. This CDR3 has 13 residues. From germline, CDR1 is SNHLY and CDR2 FYNNEI. The sample consisted of PBMCs. The V gene is TRBV2, the J gene TRBJ2-1; D possibly corresponds to TRBD1 (5 bases). The source of this sequence is a man in his sixties in good health and CMV-seronegative. CDR3 nucleotide sequence: TGTGCCAGCAGTCCGGACAAAGTTATGGAGCAGTTCTTC. It specifies CASSPDKVMEQFF. The whole variable domain, filled in from reference TRBV2 and TRBJ2-1, reads EPEVTQTPSHQVTQMGQEVILRCVPISNHLYFYWYRQILGQKVEFLVSFYNNEISEKSEIFDDQFSVERPDGSNFTLKIRSTKLEDSAMYFCASSPDKVMEQFFGPGTRLTVL.